A selection of T cell receptor beta chains follows, all from one sample in a study of shared clonotypes between healthy human individuals. The repertoire was sequenced with immunoSEQ multiplex PCR; TCRdb's copy has only in-frame clones and lacks some. The table shows about 380,000 clones, with around 96% occurring only once. Source material: memory CD8+ T cells sorted from blood. The receptors derive from a man in his thirties or forties in good health. The CDR3 runs from the conserved cysteine through the conserved F or W. A D gene is named only where the DNA matches it firmly. Size values are once, few and many counts, or a class for expanded clones, and some rows have none.

V gene	J gene	D gene	clone size	CDR3 protein	CDR3 DNA
TRBV4-1	TRBJ2-2	NA	NA	CASSQETGTRPGELFF	TGCGCCAGCAGCCAAGAGACAGGGACTAGGCCCGGGGAGCTGTTTTTT
TRBV19	TRBJ2-2	NA	NA	CASSGAVNTGELFF	TGTGCCAGTAGTGGGGCAGTAAACACCGGGGAGCTGTTTTTT
TRBV29-1	TRBJ2-3	TRBD2	NA	CSVAGRAVDTQYF	TGCAGCGTTGCGGGGAGGGCCGTAGATACGCAGTATTTT
TRBV18	TRBJ2-7	TRBD1	NA	CASSQDRASYEQYF	TGTGCCAGCTCACAAGACAGGGCCTCCTACGAGCAGTACTTC
TRBV6-5	TRBJ1-3	NA	NA	CASSYSTLSGNTIYF	TGTGCCAGCAGTTACTCGACTCTCTCTGGAAACACCATATATTTT
TRBV7-9	TRBJ2-3	NA	NA	CASSHSGYTDTQYF	TGTGCCAGCAGCCATAGCGGCTACACAGATACGCAGTATTTT
TRBV28	TRBJ2-6	NA	NA	CASSGANVLTF	TGCGCGAGCTCTGGGGCCAACGTCCTGACTTTC
TRBV28	TRBJ2-7	TRBD2	NA	CASSFVVTSGSYEQYF	TGTGCCAGCAGTTTCGTCGTGACTAGCGGATCCTACGAGCAGTACTTC
TRBV12-5	TRBJ2-2	NA	NA	CASGLGAGELFF	TGTGCTAGTGGTTTGGGGGCCGGGGAGCTGTTTTTT
TRBV25-1	TRBJ1-2	NA	NA	CASSAGRGALYGYTF	TGTGCCAGCAGTGCCGGACGAGGCGCCCTATATGGCTACACCTTC
TRBV7-7	TRBJ2-3	NA	NA	CASSPGYSTDTQYF	TGTGCTAGCAGCCCCGGATACTCCACAGATACGCAGTATTTT
TRBV9	TRBJ2-5	NA	NA	CASSHPSPVPFQETQYF	TGTGCCAGCAGCCACCCGTCCCCGGTACCCTTCCAAGAGACCCAGTACTTC
TRBV21-1	TRBJ2-7	NA	NA	CASSNRGSSYEQYF	TGTGCCAGCAGCAACAGGGGGAGCTCCTACGAGCAGTACTTC
TRBV2	TRBJ2-2	TRBD2	few	CASSVGTRVAGELFF	TGTGCCAGCAGTGTCGGGACTAGAGTCGCCGGGGAGCTGTTTTTT